The T cell receptor (beta chain) described here comes from a study of cytomegalovirus exposure and HLA in healthy donors. It was with 60 Vbeta and 13 Jbeta primers that the PCR ran. The repertoire was sequenced with immunoSEQ multiplex PCR; TCRdb's copy has only in-frame clones and lacks some. The table shows about 170,000 clones, with around 74% occurring only once. V trimming: 5 bases; J trimming: 0 bases; junction bases outside the gene matches: 8. The V gene's germline CDR1 is MGHRA and CDR2 YSYEKL. The CDR3 is 17 amino acids. This clonotype was obtained from a female donor in good health and CMV-seronegative. The material sequenced was PBMCs. This chain connects TRBV4-1 to TRBJ2-2, with 8 nucleotides matching TRBD2. CDR3 residues: CASSWGRGASNTGELFF. CDR3 sequence (DNA): TGCGCCAGCAGCTGGGGGCGGGGGGCCTCGAACACCGGGGAGCTGTTTTTT.